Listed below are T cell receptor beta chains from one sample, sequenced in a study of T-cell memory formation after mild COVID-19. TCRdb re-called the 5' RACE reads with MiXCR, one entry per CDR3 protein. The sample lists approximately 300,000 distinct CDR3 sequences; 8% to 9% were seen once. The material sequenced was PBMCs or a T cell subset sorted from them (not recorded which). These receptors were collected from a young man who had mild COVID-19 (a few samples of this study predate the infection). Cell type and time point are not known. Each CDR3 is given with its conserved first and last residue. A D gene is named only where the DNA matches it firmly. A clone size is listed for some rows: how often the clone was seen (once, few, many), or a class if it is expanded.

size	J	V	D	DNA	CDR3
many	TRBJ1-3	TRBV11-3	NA	TGTGCCAGCAGCTTATCGCAAGGCGGGACCACCTCTGGAAACACCATATATTTT	CASSLSQGGTTSGNTIYF
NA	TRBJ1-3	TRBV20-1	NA	TGCAGTGCTAGAGATCTTTCCAGAACTGGAAACACCATATATTTT	CSARDLSRTGNTIYF
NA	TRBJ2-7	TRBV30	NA	TGTGCCTGGAGTCTCGACAGCGCCTACGAGCAGTACTTC	CAWSLDSAYEQYF
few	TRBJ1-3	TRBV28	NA	TGTGCCAGCAGTTTTCGCCTAAACTCTGGAAACACCATATATTTT	CASSFRLNSGNTIYF
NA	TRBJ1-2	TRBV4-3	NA	TGCGCCAGCAGCCAAGTAATTGGCGTCGGCTATGGCTACACCTTC	CASSQVIGVGYGYTF
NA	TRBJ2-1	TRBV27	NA	TGTGCCAGCAGTTTATACTCCCCGGGCAATGAGCAGTTCTTC	CASSLYSPGNEQFF
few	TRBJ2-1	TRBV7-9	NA	TGTGCCAGCAGTTCGGCTAGAGACAATGAGCAGTTCTTC	CASSSARDNEQFF
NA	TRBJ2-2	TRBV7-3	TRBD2	TGTGCCAGCAGCCTACTAGCAGCGGGGGTAAACACCGGGGAGCTGTTTTTT	CASSLLAAGVNTGELFF
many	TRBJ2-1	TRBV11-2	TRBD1	TGTGCCAGCAGCTCGGGACAGGGGGTTGAGCAGTTCTTC	CASSSGQGVEQFF
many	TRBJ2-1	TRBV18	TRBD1	TGTGCCAGCTCACCCGCCCAAAGGGCCCGGGACAGGGATAAGAATGAGCAGTTCTTC	CASSPAQRARDRDKNEQFF
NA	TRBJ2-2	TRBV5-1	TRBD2	TGCGCCAGCAGCTTCCTCGGACTAGCTGTTACGAACACCGGGGAGCTGTTTTTT	CASSFLGLAVTNTGELFF
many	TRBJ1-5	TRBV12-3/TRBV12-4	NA	TGTGCCAGCAGTTTGGGGGAAGGCAATCAGCCCCAGCATTTT	CASSLGEGNQPQHF
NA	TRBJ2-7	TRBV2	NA	TGTGCCAGCAGTGAAGCGCCCAGGGTCGGAGACGAGCAGTACTTC	CASSEAPRVGDEQYF
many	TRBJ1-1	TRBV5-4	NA	TGCGCCAGCAGCTTGGGGCAGGGATTGAACACTGAAGCTTTCTTT	CASSLGQGLNTEAFF
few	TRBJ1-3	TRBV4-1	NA	TGCGCCAGCAGCCAAGCTGACAGGTGGAGCGACACCATATATTTT	CASSQADRWSDTIYF
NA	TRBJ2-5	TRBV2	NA	TGTGCCAGCTTCCCGGGGCGACAAGAGACCCAGTACTTC	CASFPGRQETQYF
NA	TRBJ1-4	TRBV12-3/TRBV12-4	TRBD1	TGTGCCAGCAGACATAATGCAGGGGGGAATGAAAAACTGTTTTTT	CASRHNAGGNEKLFF
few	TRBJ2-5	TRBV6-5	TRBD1	TGTGCCAGCAGCCGGGCTCGGACAGGGCGAGAGACCCAGTACTTC	CASSRARTGRETQYF
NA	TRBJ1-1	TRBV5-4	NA	TGTGCCAGCAGCTTGCTGCTGAACACTGAAGCTTTCTTT	CASSLLLNTEAFF
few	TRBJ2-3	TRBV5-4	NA	TGTGCCAGCACCGGCCGGGCAGATACGCAGTATTTT	CASTGRADTQYF
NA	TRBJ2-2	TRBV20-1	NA	TGCAGTGCTAGAGATAGTTCGTTCTACACCGGGGAGCTGTTTTTT	CSARDSSFYTGELFF
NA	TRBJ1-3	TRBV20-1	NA	TGCAGTGCTAGCGACTTTCCGGGCTCTGGAAACACCATATATTTT	CSASDFPGSGNTIYF
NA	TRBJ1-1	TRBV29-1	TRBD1	TGCAGCGTTGAAGGGCAGGGGGACACTGAAGCTTTCTTT	CSVEGQGDTEAFF
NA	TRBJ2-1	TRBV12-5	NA	TGTGCTAGTGGTTTGCTCCCGAGTGAGCAGTTCTTC	CASGLLPSEQFF
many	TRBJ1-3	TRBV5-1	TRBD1	TGCGCCAGCATGCAGGGGGCTGGTGGAAACACCATATATTTT	CASMQGAGGNTIYF
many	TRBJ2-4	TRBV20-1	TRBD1	TGCAGTGCTGGGGGGACAGGGAATGACAAAAACATTCAGTACTTC	CSAGGTGNDKNIQYF
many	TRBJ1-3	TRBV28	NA	TGTGCCAGCAGTTTACAGTCTGGAAACACCATATATTTT	CASSLQSGNTIYF